The 23 T cell receptor beta chains presented below share a single source sample, sequenced in a study of blood T cell repertoires in COVID-19. Only in-frame clones appear in the TCRdb table, and some are missing; sequencing was by immunoSEQ multiplex PCR. The repertoire includes about 99,000 clones, 87% of them detected once, and about 15% sits in the top ten. The sample taken for sequencing was peripheral blood. The receptors were sampled from a man aged 45-65 years with acute or convalescent COVID-19.

J is TRBJ2-7 and V is TRBV10-1, with TRBD2 identical over 7 bases. Germline CDR1 and CDR2: WNHNN and SYGVQD (reference sequence). V trimming: 5 bases; J trimming: 3 bases; junction bases outside the gene matches: 7. The CDR3 runs 14 residues. CDR3 residues: CASSQGDYYYEQYF. CDR3 bases: TGCGCCAGCAGTCAAGGGGACTACTACTACGAGCAGTACTTC.

This sequence joins TRBV6-6 and TRBJ2-1; D gene ambiguous. The germline gives CDR1 MNHNY, CDR2 SVGAGI (reference sequence). Trimming shortened V by 5 bases and J by 7 bases, and 6 bases separated the two germline ends. The CDR3 consists of 11 residues. In DNA form, the CDR3 reads TGTGCCAGCAGTGAGAAAAATGAGCAGTTCTTC. The encoded protein is CASSEKNEQFF.

The chain joins TRBV2 to TRBJ2-6; D is ambiguous. The germline V gene encodes CDR1 SNHLY and CDR2 FYNNEI. This CDR3 has 14 amino acids. V lost 5 bases and J 0 bases, leaving 5 bases between the germline ends. CDR3 in amino acids: CASSYGSGANVLTF. The CDR3 region has the DNA TGTGCCAGCAGTTACGGCTCTGGGGCCAACGTCCTGACTTTC.

The chain joins TRBV4-1 to TRBJ2-7; 13 positions agree with TRBD2. The CDR3 consists of 17 residues. Per the germline V gene, CDR1 is MGHRA and CDR2 is YSYEKL. With 3 bases clipped from V and 2 bases from J, the junction kept 7 bases outside the gene matches. The CDR3 DNA is TGCGCCAGCAGCCAGCCCCCGGGACTAGCGGGACCCTACGAGCAGTACTTC. Its protein is CASSQPPGLAGPYEQYF.

The CDR3 sequence is CASSFVAGLGTEAFF. CDR3 DNA sequence: TGTGCCAGCAGTTTTGTGGCAGGTTTAGGTACTGAAGCTTTCTTT. V and J are TRBV28 and TRBJ1-1; D remains unclear. CDR3 length equals 15 residues. Germline V gene sequence: CDR1 MDHEN, CDR2 SYDVKM. V was shortened by 3 bases and J by 5 bases, with 16 bases between the two germline ends.

The chain employs TRBV28 and TRBJ2-2, with D possibly matching TRBD1 (6 bases). The CDR3 runs to 14 residues. Trimming cost V 7 bases and J 5 bases, with 14 bases left between them. Germline values: CDR1 MDHEN, CDR2 SYDVKM. CDR3 nucleotides: TGTGCCAGCACCATACAGGGTGGTACCGGGGAGCTGTTTTTT. The encoded protein is CASTIQGGTGELFF. The entire variable domain, with the rest obtained from reference TRBV28 and TRBJ2-2, is as follows: DVKVTQSSRYLVKRTGEKVFLECVQDMDHENMFWYRQDPGLGLRLIYFSYDVKMKEKGDIPEGYSVSREKKERFSLILESASTNQTSMYLCASTIQGGTGELFFGEGSRLTVL.

V gene TRBV5-1 combines with J gene TRBJ1-2; D uncertain. V lost 4 bases and J 5 bases, leaving 15 bases between the germline ends. Germline-derived CDR1 and CDR2 are SGHRS and YFSETQ. The CDR3 contains 14 residues. The CDR3: CASSEGPSRYGYTF. As DNA, the CDR3 is TGCGCCAGCAGCGAGGGTCCCTCTCGTTATGGCTACACCTTC.

The chain recombines TRBV7-2 with TRBJ2-4, with D perhaps matching TRBD1 (6 bases). Germline V CDR1 and CDR2: SGHTA, FQGNSA. V was pared by 5 bases and J by 6 bases, with 14 bases between. The CDR3 is 14 amino acids. The CDR3, as DNA: TGTGCCAGCAGCCCGCTACGAGGGGGAAACATTCAGTACTTC. It encodes CASSPLRGGNIQYF.

The rearrangement uses TRBV19 and TRBJ2-1, with TRBD1 matching over 7 bases. The junction had 5 bases not matched to a gene; V was cut back by 4 bases and J by 5 bases. Germline V gene lookup returns CDR1 LNHDA and CDR2 SQIVND (reference sequence). The CDR3 is made up of 14 amino acids. For the CDR3, the DNA is TGTGCCAGTAGTAGGAAGACAGGGAACAATGAGCAGTTCTTC. Amino acid sequence: CASSRKTGNNEQFF. Full variable domain (rest looked up from reference TRBV19 and TRBJ2-1): DGGITQSPKYLFRKEGQNVTLSCEQNLNHDAMYWYRQDPGQGLRLIYYSQIVNDFQKGDIAEGYSVSREKKESFPLTVTSAQKNPTAFYLCASSRKTGNNEQFFGPGTRLTVL.

The chain carries TRBV2 and TRBJ2-7; TRBD2 matches at 10 bases. The CDR3 spans 14 residues. The V and J ends lost 8 bases and 2 bases, in that order; junction bases with no gene match: 6. Germline-derived CDR1 and CDR2 are SNHLY and FYNNEI. CDR3 DNA: TGTGCCAGCGGAGAGCGGGAGGGCCCCTACGAGCAGTACTTC. Translating gives CASGEREGPYEQYF.

V is TRBV24-1 and J is TRBJ1-4, with 7 bases fitting TRBD1. The CDR3 covers 15 residues. Germline CDR1 and CDR2: KGHDR and SFDVKD. J was trimmed by 7 bases and V by 4 bases; bases with no gene match: 8. DNA of the CDR3: TGTGCCACCAGTGAGCAACAGGGGAGAGGTGAAAAACTGTTTTTT. It specifies CATSEQQGRGEKLFF.

This chain uses TRBV4-1 with TRBJ2-3; 10 bases fit TRBD2. Trimming removed 4 bases from V and 6 bases from J; junction bases left unmatched: 16. Germline CDR1 MGHRA, CDR2 YSYEKL. The CDR3 sequence is 18 residues long. The chain's CDR3 is CASSPEVLAGGHQDTQYF. The DNA of the CDR3 is TGCGCCAGCAGCCCAGAGGTTTTAGCGGGAGGCCACCAGGATACGCAGTATTTT.

This chain links TRBV6-5 with TRBJ1-6; D unresolved. There are 15 residues in the CDR3. Germline CDR1 reads MNHEY; CDR2 reads SVGAGI. The ends were cut back, 4 bases at V and 7 bases at J, with 14 bases in the middle. The CDR3 is CASSSRGNRNSPLHF. CDR3 coding DNA: TGTGCCAGCAGTTCTCGTGGCAACCGAAATTCACCCCTCCACTTT.

The rearrangement uses TRBV3-1 (or the pseudogene TRBV3-2) and TRBJ2-3, with 8 positions matching TRBD2. This CDR3 contains 15 residues. Trimming removed 5 bases from V and 4 bases from J; junction bases left unmatched: 8. Germline assignment: CDR1 LGHDT and CDR2 YNNKEL (reference sequence). The CDR3 region is CASSSSGPEPDTQYF. DNA of the CDR3: TGTGCCAGCAGCTCTAGCGGGCCCGAGCCAGATACGCAGTATTTT.

The CDR3: CASSVGLAGYEQYF. The CDR3 bases are TGTGCCAGCAGCGTAGGGCTAGCGGGTTACGAGCAGTACTTC. The chain has TRBV9 and TRBJ2-7; 8 nucleotides agree with TRBD2. The germline V gene encodes CDR1 SGDLS and CDR2 YYNGEE. The CDR3 extends over 14 amino acids. After removal of 0 bases from V and 4 bases from J, the junction contained 3 bases not matched to a gene.

The chain recombines TRBV10-2 with TRBJ1-1; 7 nucleotides line up with TRBD1. The CDR3 is made up of 13 amino acids. J lost 11 bases, V lost 2 bases, and 8 bases had no gene match. Germline V gene data show CDR1 as WSHSY and CDR2 as SAAADI. The CDR3 bases are TGCGCCAGCAGTGAGAGTGCAGGGGGTGAGGCTTTCTTT. This codes for CASSESAGGEAFF.

The chain is built from TRBV4-1 and TRBJ2-5; weak D call: TRBD2 (6 bases). CDR1 is MGHRA and CDR2 is YSYEKL in the germline V gene. V lost 1 base, J lost 12 bases, and 18 bases lay in between. The CDR3 consists of 14 residues. The CDR3: CASSQGDLGSAEYF. In DNA, the CDR3 is TGCGCCAGCAGCCAAGGGGACCTCGGGAGCGCCGAGTACTTC.

In its sample, this clone was seen once. The J gene is TRBJ2-3, the V gene TRBV24-1; D might be TRBD2 (6 bases). The CDR3 runs to 15 residues. Germline V gene data show CDR1 as KGHDR and CDR2 as SFDVKD. V was cut by 3 bases and J by 3 bases, with 12 bases left in between. The CDR3 region has the DNA TGTGCCACCAGTGATACGGGAGAGGGAACAGATACGCAGTATTTT. Its translation: CATSDTGEGTDTQYF.

This rearrangement joins TRBV10-3 to TRBJ2-6; possibly TRBD2 for D (6 bases). The germline gives CDR1 ENHRY, CDR2 SYGVKD. The CDR3 has 17 amino acids. V was shortened by 11 bases and J by 0 bases, with 20 bases between the two germline ends. The CDR3 reads CASSLEGTGSGANVLTF. CDR3 sequence (DNA): TGTGCCTCCTCGTTGGAGGGGACCGGCTCTGGGGCCAACGTCCTGACTTTC.

The chain couples TRBV2 to TRBJ2-2; maybe TRBD2 (5 bases). The CDR3 loop spans 14 amino acids. V lost 5 bases and J lost 1, with 8 bases in between. Germline-derived CDR1 and CDR2 are SNHLY and FYNNEI. CDR3 in amino acids: CASSRGLNTGELFF. The CDR3 DNA reads as TGTGCCAGCAGTCGCGGACTGAACACCGGGGAGCTGTTTTTT.

J is TRBJ2-1 and V is TRBV30; TRBD2 aligns across 7 bases. The germline CDR1 and CDR2 sequences are GTSNPN and SVGIG (reference sequence). The CDR3 has 15 amino acids. J lost 12 bases, V lost 1 base, and 15 bases had no gene match. The CDR3 reads CAWSGTAGARRLQFF. The CDR3 DNA reads as TGTGCCTGGAGTGGGACGGCGGGAGCCCGTAGATTGCAGTTCTTC.

The rearrangement links TRBV7-2 to TRBJ2-7; D is possibly TRBD2 (5 bases). The V end lost 0 bases, the J end lost 5 bases, and 8 bases lay between the germline ends. Germline loops: CDR1 SGHTA, CDR2 FQGNSA. The CDR3 consists of 13 residues. CDR3 sequence: CASSLARANEQYF. DNA for the CDR3: TGTGCCAGCAGCTTAGCGAGGGCCAACGAGCAGTACTTC.

This sequence joins TRBV3-1 (or the pseudogene TRBV3-2) and TRBJ1-1, with a weak D call TRBD1 (6 bases). V was cut by 4 bases and J by 7 bases, with 13 bases left in between. The CDR3 extends over 13 amino acids. The germline V gene has CDR1 LGHDT and CDR2 YNNKEL (reference sequence). CDR3 region: CASSPDSRNEAFF. DNA of the CDR3: TGTGCCAGCAGCCCGGACAGCCGTAATGAAGCTTTCTTT.